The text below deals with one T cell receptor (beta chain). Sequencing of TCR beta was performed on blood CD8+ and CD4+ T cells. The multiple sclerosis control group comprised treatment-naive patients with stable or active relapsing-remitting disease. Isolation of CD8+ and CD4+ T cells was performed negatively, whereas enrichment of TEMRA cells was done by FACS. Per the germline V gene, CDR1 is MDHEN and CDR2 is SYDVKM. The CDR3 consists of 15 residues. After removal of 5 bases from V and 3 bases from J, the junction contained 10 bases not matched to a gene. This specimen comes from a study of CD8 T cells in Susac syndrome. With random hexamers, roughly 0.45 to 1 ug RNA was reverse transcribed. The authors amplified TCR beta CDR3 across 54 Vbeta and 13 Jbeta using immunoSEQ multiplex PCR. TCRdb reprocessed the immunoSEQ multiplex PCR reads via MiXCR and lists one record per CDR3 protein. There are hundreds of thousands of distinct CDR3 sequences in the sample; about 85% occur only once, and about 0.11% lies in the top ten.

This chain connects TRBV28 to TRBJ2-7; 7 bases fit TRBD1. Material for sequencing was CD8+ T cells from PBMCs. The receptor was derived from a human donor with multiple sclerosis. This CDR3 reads CASSLLRDSSYEQYF. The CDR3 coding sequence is TGTGCCAGCAGTCTTCTCCGGGACAGTAGCTACGAGCAGTACTTC.